The 12 T cell receptor beta chains in this list originate from one sample, sequenced in a study of cytotoxic CD8 clonotypes in ibrutinib-treated CLL. Sequenced by immunoSEQ multiplex PCR; TCRdb stores in-frame clones only, minus some. In the table there are about 44,000 clones, almost 70% of which are singletons. Material: PBMCs, obtained after 12 months of ibrutinib treatment. The receptors were sampled from a human donor with chronic lymphocytic leukemia.

The sample holds a few counts of this clone. The chain uses TRBV5-4 and TRBJ1-1, with D tentatively TRBD1 (6 bases). The length of the CDR3 is 15 residues. V dropped 0 bases and J dropped 5 bases, with 14 bases sitting between them. Germline loops: CDR1 SGHNT, CDR2 YYREEE (reference sequence). CDR3 sequence reads: CASSLVGQTSTEAFF. DNA of the CDR3: TGTGCCAGCAGCTTGGTAGGACAGACTTCAACTGAAGCTTTCTTT.

A single count supports this clone. V is TRBV30 and J is TRBJ2-5; possible D gene TRBD2, 6 bases. Trimming shortened V by 4 bases and J by 5 bases, and 11 bases separated the two germline ends. Germline V gene lookup returns CDR1 GTSNPN and CDR2 SVGIG (reference sequence). The CDR3 covers 12 residues. Written as DNA, the CDR3 is TGTGCCTGGAAGGGAGGAGGGGAGACCCAGTACTTC. Protein: CAWKGGGETQYF.

This clone has more than one count but fewer than ten. The genes are TRBV11-2 and TRBJ2-1; D unclear. The V gene lost 3 bases and the J gene lost 6 bases, with 12 bases spanning the gap. This CDR3 comprises 14 residues. Germline CDR1 and CDR2: SGHAT and FQNNGV. The CDR3 DNA is TGTGCCAGCAGCTTGAGCCTGAGGTCCAATGAGCAGTTCTTC. Protein: CASSLSLRSNEQFF.

The chain employs TRBV2 and TRBJ2-4; 7 positions agree with TRBD1. CDR3 length equals 15 residues. V lost 6 bases and J lost 8; bases outside the gene matches: 13. From germline, CDR1 is SNHLY and CDR2 FYNNEI. The DNA for the CDR3 is TGTGCCAGCAGGGACAAGACAGGGCGTTGGGACATTCAGTACTTC. It specifies CASRDKTGRWDIQYF.

This chain links TRBV10-3 with TRBJ2-7, with 7 bases matching TRBD2. V was clipped by 8 bases and J by 6 bases; unmatched bases: 10. This CDR3 contains 13 residues. Germline CDR1 ENHRY, CDR2 SYGVKD. The CDR3 DNA is TGTGCCATCTCGGGTAGGCCGGGAGGCGAGCAGTACTTC. This translates into CAISGRPGGEQYF.

This clone has a handful of counts. DNA for the CDR3: TGCGCCAGCAGTCCTTCAGTAGGGGCCTCCTACGAGCAGTACTTC. Translation gives CASSPSVGASYEQYF. This rearrangement joins TRBV5-1 to TRBJ2-7; D may be TRBD1 (5 bases). The CDR3 has 15 residues. From germline, CDR1 is SGHRS and CDR2 YFSETQ. The V end was cut by 5 bases, the J end by 0 bases, with 15 bases between.

The V gene is TRBV6-1, the J gene TRBJ2-5; D gene unclear. The germline V and J ends were trimmed by 7 bases and 1 base, with 7 bases remaining between them. CDR3 length: 12 residues. Germline V gives CDR1 MNHNS, CDR2 SASEGT. CDR3 region: CASTGSQETQYF. The CDR3 DNA reads as TGTGCCAGCACGGGTTCCCAAGAGACCCAGTACTTC.

V is TRBV28 and J is TRBJ2-1; TRBD2 matches 13 bases. V trimming: 5 bases; J trimming: 3 bases; junction bases outside the gene matches: 10. Germline CDR1 and CDR2: MDHEN and SYDVKM. This CDR3 is built from 18 residues. CDR3 in amino acids: CASSPRPGLAGRYNEQFF. CDR3 DNA: TGTGCCAGCAGTCCCCGGCCGGGACTAGCGGGACGCTACAATGAGCAGTTCTTC.

The V and J genes are TRBV6-5 and TRBJ2-3; maybe TRBD2 (6 bases). Trimming pared 6 bases from V and 0 bases from J, leaving 10 bases between. CDR1 and CDR2 from the germline V gene are MNHEY and SVGAGI. The CDR3 runs to 14 residues. The CDR3 is CASRRTTSTDTQYF. CDR3 nucleotide sequence: TGTGCCAGCAGGCGGACTACGAGCACAGATACGCAGTATTTT.

The rearrangement joins TRBV7-9 to TRBJ1-2; 12 bases fit TRBD1. The CDR3 totals 18 residues. V lost 4 bases to trimming and J lost 4 bases; unmatched junction nucleotides: 13. Germline CDR1 and CDR2: SEHNR and FQNEAQ (reference sequence). The CDR3 DNA is TGTGCCAGCAGCTCCCGCGGGACAGGGGGCGTTCAGTCCTATGGCTACACCTTC. The encoded protein is CASSSRGTGGVQSYGYTF.

This rearrangement joins TRBV18 to TRBJ2-7; D is uncertain. V lost 3 bases and J lost 0, with 6 bases in between. The germline CDR1 and CDR2 sequences are KGHSH and LQKENI. The CDR3 is made up of 13 amino acids. CDR3 loop: CASSPSNSYEQYF. The DNA for the CDR3 is TGTGCCAGCTCACCGTCAAACTCCTACGAGCAGTACTTC.

The gene calls are TRBV6-5 and TRBJ2-2; TRBD2 matches at 7 bases. Germline CDR1 reads MNHEY; CDR2 reads SVGAGI. Losses at the gene ends were 5 bases for V and 6 bases for J; bases not matched to a gene: 0. This CDR3 region has 12 residues. Here the CDR3 DNA reads TGTGCCAGCAGTCGGGGGGCCGGGGAGCTGTTTTTT. It encodes CASSRGAGELFF.